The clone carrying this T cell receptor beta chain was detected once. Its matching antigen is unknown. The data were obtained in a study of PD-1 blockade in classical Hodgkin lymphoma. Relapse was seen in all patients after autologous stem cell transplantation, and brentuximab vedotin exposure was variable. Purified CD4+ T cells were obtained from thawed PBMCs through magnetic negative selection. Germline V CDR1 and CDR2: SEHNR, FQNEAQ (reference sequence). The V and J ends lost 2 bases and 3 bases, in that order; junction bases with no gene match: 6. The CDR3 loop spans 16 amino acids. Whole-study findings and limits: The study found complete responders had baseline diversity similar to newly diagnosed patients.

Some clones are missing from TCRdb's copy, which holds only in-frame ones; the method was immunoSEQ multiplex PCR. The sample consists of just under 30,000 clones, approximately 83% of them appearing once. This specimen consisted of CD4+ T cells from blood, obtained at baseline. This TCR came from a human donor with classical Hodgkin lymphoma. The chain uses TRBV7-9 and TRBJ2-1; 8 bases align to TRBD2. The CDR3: CASSLWGSGIYNEQFF. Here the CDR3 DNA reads TGTGCCAGCAGCTTATGGGGTAGCGGGATCTACAATGAGCAGTTCTTC.